Listed here are 15 T cell receptor beta chains from one sample, sequenced in a study of shared clonotypes between healthy human individuals. Assay used: immunoSEQ multiplex PCR; TCRdb lists only in-frame clones, some missing. Of 1.5 million to 1.9 million clones in the sample, 95% to 99% were seen once. The sample was naive CD4+ T cells sorted from blood. Subset described: CD45RA+ positively selected. The receptors were gathered from a man in his thirties or forties in good health.

Here the CDR3 reads CASSLGGEGEKLFF. The CDR3 DNA reads as TGCGCCAGCAGCTTGGGCGGAGAGGGTGAAAAACTGTTTTTT. The chain recombines TRBV5-1 with TRBJ1-4; no definite D call. CDR1 and CDR2 from the germline V gene are SGHRS and YFSETQ. V was shortened by 0 bases and J by 7 bases, with 10 bases between the two germline ends. The CDR3 sequence is 14 residues long.

The chain couples TRBV5-5 to TRBJ1-4, with a tentative D call TRBD1 (6 bases). This CDR3 has 13 amino acids. Trimming shortened V by 2 bases and J by 14 bases, and 16 bases separated the two germline ends. Germline V gene data show CDR1 as SGHKS and CDR2 as YYEKEE (reference sequence). This CDR3 is CASSFGGVTGLFF. The DNA of the CDR3 is TGTGCCAGCAGCTTCGGAGGAGTAACAGGGCTGTTTTTT. Filled out from reference TRBV5-5 and TRBJ1-4, the complete variable domain reads DAGVTQSPTHLIKTRGQQVTLRCSPISGHKSVSWYQQVLGQGPQFIFQYYEKEERGRGNFPDRFSARQFPNYSSELNVNALLLGDSALYLCASSFGGVTGLFFGSGTQLSVL.

The rearrangement links TRBV10-3 to TRBJ1-4, with D perhaps matching TRBD1 (6 bases). The V end lost 3 bases, the J end lost 4 bases, and 12 bases lay between the germline ends. The CDR3 is 15 residues long. The V gene's germline CDR1 is ENHRY and CDR2 SYGVKD. For the CDR3, the DNA is TGTGCCATCAGTGATCGGCAGGGGAATAATGAAAAACTGTTTTTT. Protein product: CAISDRQGNNEKLFF.

The chain joins TRBV15 to TRBJ1-5, with 9 bases matching TRBD1. CDR3 length: 14 residues. Germline values: CDR1 LNHNV, CDR2 YYDKDF (reference sequence). The ends lost 5 bases at V and 6 bases at J; junction bases unmatched: 5. The CDR3 spells CATSARDRAQPQHF. As DNA, the CDR3 is TGTGCCACCAGCGCCCGGGACAGGGCTCAGCCCCAGCATTTT.

The chain joins TRBV5-4 to TRBJ2-7, with D perhaps matching TRBD1 (6 bases). V shed 4 bases and J shed 3 bases, with 14 bases lying between them. The V gene's germline CDR1 is SGHNT and CDR2 YYREEE (reference sequence). The CDR3 length is 14 residues. CDR3 coding DNA: TGTGCCAGCAGCCGATCTAGGGGGATCTACGAGCAGTACTTC. This codes for CASSRSRGIYEQYF.

The genes are TRBV28 and TRBJ2-1; weak D call: TRBD1 (5 bases). CDR3 length: 15 residues. Trimming pared 1 base from V and 6 bases from J, leaving 13 bases between. Germline loops: CDR1 MDHEN, CDR2 SYDVKM. The CDR3 protein is CASSLFVGVGNEQFF. CDR3 DNA: TGTGCCAGCAGTTTATTTGTAGGGGTTGGCAATGAGCAGTTCTTC.

CDR3 amino acids: CAITTGNYGYTF. CDR3 coding DNA: TGTGCCATCACTACAGGGAACTATGGCTACACCTTC. This chain links TRBV10-3 with TRBJ1-2, with D perhaps matching TRBD1 (6 bases). Trimming pared 7 bases from V and 2 bases from J, leaving 8 bases between. The CDR3 runs to 12 residues. Germline V gene lookup returns CDR1 ENHRY and CDR2 SYGVKD.

The V call is TRBV5-1, the J call TRBJ2-1; 9 nucleotides agree with TRBD2. Germline V gene lookup returns CDR1 SGHRS and CDR2 YFSETQ. V lost 4 bases and J lost 15; bases outside the gene matches: 14. This CDR3 contains 14 residues. The CDR3 loop reads CASSGLAPAQTWFF. CDR3 in DNA: TGCGCCAGCAGCGGACTAGCGCCCGCCCAAACGTGGTTCTTC.

The chain recombines TRBV5-4 with TRBJ2-5; 13 bases align to TRBD2. J lost 2 bases, V lost 4 bases, and 8 bases had no gene match. This CDR3 spans 17 amino acids. Per germline, CDR1 SGHNT and CDR2 YYREEE (reference sequence). CDR3 residues: CASSTGTSGVGQETQYF. In DNA, the CDR3 is TGTGCCAGCAGCACCGGGACTAGCGGGGTAGGTCAAGAGACCCAGTACTTC.

This rearrangement joins TRBV6-1 to TRBJ1-3, with TRBD1 identical over 8 bases. CDR3 length: 16 amino acids. The ends lost 4 bases at V and 3 bases at J; junction bases unmatched: 8. Germline V CDR1 and CDR2: MNHNS, SASEGT. The CDR3 coding sequence is TGTGCCAGCAGTGGCCCAGGGGGCAGAGTTGGAAACACCATATATTTT. This encodes CASSGPGGRVGNTIYF.

The chain employs TRBV29-1 and TRBJ2-7; a possible D gene is TRBD1 (6 bases). The V and J ends lost 6 bases and 3 bases respectively, with 15 bases between them. Germline V gives CDR1 SQVTM, CDR2 ANQGSEA. The CDR3 consists of 13 residues. The CDR3 region has the DNA TGCAGCGTAAAGGACAGTTCTTACTACGAGCAGTACTTC. This encodes CSVKDSSYYEQYF.

The rearrangement joins TRBV7-9 to TRBJ1-1; TRBD1 might be the D (6 bases). Germline-derived CDR1 and CDR2 are SEHNR and FQNEAQ (reference sequence). CDR3 length: 14 residues. V dropped 8 bases and J dropped 7 bases, with 20 bases sitting between them. The chain's CDR3 is CASGEQGGYGEAFF. CDR3 nucleotides: TGTGCCAGCGGCGAACAGGGAGGGTACGGTGAAGCTTTCTTT.

J is TRBJ2-2 and V is TRBV11-3, with D perhaps matching TRBD2 (5 bases). The V gene's germline CDR1 is SGHNT and CDR2 YENEEA. The CDR3 totals 14 residues. Deletions cut 4 bases from V and 3 bases from J, with 9 bases between. CDR3 sequence (DNA): TGTGCCAGCAGCTCCGGGATCTACACCGGGGAGCTGTTTTTT. It encodes CASSSGIYTGELFF.

This chain connects TRBV7-9 to TRBJ2-1; TRBD2 matches at 9 bases. The CDR3 covers 15 residues. Germline trimming cut 5 bases from V and 6 bases from J; bases unmatched to any gene: 8. Germline loops: CDR1 SEHNR, CDR2 FQNEAQ (reference sequence). The CDR3 spells CASSALTSGANEQFF. The CDR3 nucleotides read TGTGCCAGCAGCGCCCTGACTAGCGGAGCCAATGAGCAGTTCTTC.

The gene calls are TRBV4-1 and TRBJ2-1; D might be TRBD1 (5 bases). V lost 1 base and J 5 bases, leaving 15 bases between the germline ends. CDR3 size: 16 residues. In germline, CDR1 is MGHRA, CDR2 YSYEKL. The CDR3 bases are TGCGCCAGCAGCCAAGTTACAGGTCGAGGTAACAATGAGCAGTTCTTC. Translating gives CASSQVTGRGNNEQFF.